These T cell receptor beta chains were read from a single sample in a study of Ad26.COV2.S vaccination and SARS-CoV-2 variants. Profiling relied on immunoSEQ multiplex PCR, and the TCRdb table lists in-frame clones only, not all of them. The table shows 350,000 to 400,000 clones, with about 88% occurring only once. Sequenced material: peripheral blood, taken in a trial of Ad26.COV2.S vaccine versus placebo. The receptors originated from a person aged 18-65 years who received the Ad26.COV2.S COVID-19 vaccine or a placebo. CDR3s leave out the opening cysteine and the closing phenylalanine or tryptophan. D genes are given only for firm matches.

cdr3_aa: ASSPHEGWGEQF
v_call: TRBV27
d_call: NA

cdr3_aa: ASKAGTSTDTQY
v_call: TRBV5-1
d_call: NA

cdr3_aa: ASSPPGDRETQY
v_call: TRBV18
d_call: NA

cdr3_aa: ASSQDQGAGGYEQY
v_call: TRBV3-1/TRBV3-2
d_call: TRBD1

cdr3_aa: AIKNQRGPTYEQY
v_call: TRBV10-3
d_call: NA

cdr3_aa: ASSRSRVGADTQY
v_call: TRBV7-8
d_call: NA

cdr3_aa: ASTRATGGFMNTEAF
v_call: TRBV7-9
d_call: NA

cdr3_aa: AWSKGTGRSSNQPQH
v_call: TRBV30
d_call: TRBD1

cdr3_aa: ASRGGQGIVETQY
v_call: TRBV6-6
d_call: TRBD1

cdr3_aa: ASSQDLTYNEQF
v_call: TRBV3-1/TRBV3-2
d_call: NA

cdr3_aa: ASSPSGVTDTQY
v_call: TRBV2
d_call: TRBD2

cdr3_aa: ASSLTAGAIYGYT
v_call: TRBV7-2
d_call: NA

cdr3_aa: ASSYEGSGYEQY
v_call: TRBV6-5
d_call: NA

cdr3_aa: ASSFPAEDTQY
v_call: TRBV12-3/TRBV12-4
d_call: NA

cdr3_aa: ASLRHWGTGELF
v_call: TRBV2
d_call: NA

cdr3_aa: ASSYQGQLTVYEQY
v_call: TRBV6-2/TRBV6-3
d_call: TRBD1

cdr3_aa: ASGGETYEQY
v_call: TRBV7-9
d_call: NA

cdr3_aa: ASSTGVVEETQY
v_call: TRBV2
d_call: NA

cdr3_aa: ASSPGTGLEETQY
v_call: TRBV18
d_call: TRBD1

cdr3_aa: ASSWGHADGELF
v_call: TRBV7-8
d_call: NA

cdr3_aa: ASSKVGANTEAF
v_call: TRBV21-1
d_call: NA

cdr3_aa: ATSQTGTVNSPLH
v_call: TRBV27
d_call: TRBD1

cdr3_aa: ASSLTGIHSGNTIY
v_call: TRBV5-8
d_call: NA

cdr3_aa: ASSQDRTNSPLH
v_call: TRBV4-3
d_call: NA

cdr3_aa: ASSLVQGRDT
v_call: TRBV5-4
d_call: NA

cdr3_aa: ASSVGQAETQY
v_call: TRBV12-3/TRBV12-4
d_call: TRBD1

cdr3_aa: ASRIAGGPRNEQF
v_call: TRBV4-1
d_call: TRBD2

cdr3_aa: ASPAGSASNYNSPLH
v_call: TRBV7-2
d_call: NA

cdr3_aa: ASRRTNYGYT
v_call: TRBV7-2
d_call: NA

cdr3_aa: ASMGQDSYEQY
v_call: TRBV19
d_call: TRBD1

cdr3_aa: ASSLASGGAVGELF
v_call: TRBV7-6
d_call: TRBD2

cdr3_aa: ASSGTGDFSGNTIY
v_call: TRBV9
d_call: TRBD1

cdr3_aa: TSSQRGGRLNYEQY
v_call: TRBV1
d_call: NA

cdr3_aa: ASSKPTGKAGYT
v_call: TRBV5-4
d_call: TRBD1

cdr3_aa: ASSHSQGYEQY
v_call: TRBV5-1
d_call: NA

cdr3_aa: SARAHYGYT
v_call: TRBV20-1
d_call: NA

cdr3_aa: ASSRAIGNEQF
v_call: TRBV2
d_call: NA

cdr3_aa: ASSRFGQGGRETQY
v_call: TRBV7-6
d_call: TRBD1

cdr3_aa: ASSEGPGLSTDTQY
v_call: TRBV2
d_call: NA

cdr3_aa: ASSPQGIRVGTNYGYT
v_call: TRBV3-1/TRBV3-2
d_call: NA

cdr3_aa: ASTLGGSTDTQY
v_call: TRBV23-1
d_call: TRBD2

cdr3_aa: SASLGAVGYT
v_call: TRBV20-1
d_call: NA

cdr3_aa: ASSWTASYEQY
v_call: TRBV5-1
d_call: NA

cdr3_aa: ASSVGSGGTEAF
v_call: TRBV9
d_call: TRBD1

cdr3_aa: ASSQAARGAFIGAF
v_call: TRBV3-1/TRBV3-2
d_call: NA

cdr3_aa: ASSLPQGPVSLGEQF
v_call: TRBV7-2
d_call: NA

cdr3_aa: AEPPRNGSEKLF
v_call: TRBV21-1
d_call: NA

cdr3_aa: ASSHSGGNEQY
v_call: TRBV4-1
d_call: TRBD2

cdr3_aa: ASSRRQREQETQY
v_call: TRBV19
d_call: NA

cdr3_aa: SVEIRGRVLSPEAF
v_call: TRBV29-1
d_call: TRBD1

cdr3_aa: AISESGYGYT
v_call: TRBV10-3
d_call: NA

cdr3_aa: ASSLAGGFITEAF
v_call: TRBV3-1/TRBV3-2
d_call: NA

cdr3_aa: ASSEDRASRY
v_call: TRBV6-6
d_call: TRBD1